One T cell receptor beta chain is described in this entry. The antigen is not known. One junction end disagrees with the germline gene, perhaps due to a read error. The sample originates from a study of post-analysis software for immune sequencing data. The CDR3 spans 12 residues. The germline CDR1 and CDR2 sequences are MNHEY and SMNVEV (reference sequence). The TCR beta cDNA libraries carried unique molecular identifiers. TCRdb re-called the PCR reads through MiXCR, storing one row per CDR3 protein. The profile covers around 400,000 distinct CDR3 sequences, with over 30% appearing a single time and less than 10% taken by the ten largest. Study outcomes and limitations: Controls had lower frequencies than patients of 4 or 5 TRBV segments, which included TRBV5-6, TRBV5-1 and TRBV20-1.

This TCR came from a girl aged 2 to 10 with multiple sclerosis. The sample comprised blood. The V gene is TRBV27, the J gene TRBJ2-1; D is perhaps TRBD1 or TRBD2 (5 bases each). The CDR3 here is CASSSGRNEQLF. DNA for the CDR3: TGTGCCAGCAGTTCAGGGAGAAATGAGCAGCTCTTC.